These 8 T cell receptor beta chains were all obtained from the same sample, sequenced in a study of OX40 agonist ivuxolimab in advanced cancers. Using immunoSEQ multiplex PCR, the repertoire was profiled, and TCRdb retains in-frame clones only, with some absent. The sample includes about 79,000 clones, 90% of them seen just once. This material consisted of CD4+ or CD8+ T cells sorted from blood, taken in a trial of the OX40 agonist ivuxolimab. Receptors originate from an adult with an advanced solid tumor such as melanoma, head and neck, liver or kidney cancer.

The chain is built from TRBV30 and TRBJ1-2, with 7 positions matching TRBD1. The CDR3 totals 14 residues. V trimming: 3 bases; J trimming: 2 bases; junction bases outside the gene matches: 6. CDR1 and CDR2 from the germline V gene are GTSNPN and SVGIG (reference sequence). This chain's CDR3 is CAWSPGTVNYGYTF. Here the CDR3 DNA reads TGTGCCTGGAGCCCCGGGACAGTAAACTATGGCTACACCTTC.

This chain joins TRBV7-6 and TRBJ1-1; 9 bases are shared with TRBD1. With V trimmed by 5 bases and J by 3 bases, 4 bases remained unmatched. The CDR3 runs to 14 residues. Germline V gene lookup returns CDR1 SGHVS and CDR2 FNYEAQ. The CDR3 is CASSRGQGHTEAFF. Written as DNA, the CDR3 is TGTGCCAGCAGCAGGGGACAGGGACACACTGAAGCTTTCTTT.

CDR3 protein: CASQLAGGSTGELFF. CDR3 nucleotides: TGTGCCAGCCAACTAGCGGGGGGGAGCACCGGGGAGCTGTTTTTT. This rearrangement joins TRBV27 to TRBJ2-2; 13 bases match TRBD2. The CDR3 is 15 residues long. Germline values: CDR1 MNHEY, CDR2 SMNVEV (reference sequence). The trim removed 8 bases at V and 4 bases at J, leaving 4 bases unmatched.

The rearrangement uses TRBV28 and TRBJ1-2, with 9 bases that match TRBD1. With V trimmed by 7 bases and J by 8 bases, 14 bases remained unmatched. This CDR3 spans 15 amino acids. CDR1 and CDR2 from the germline V gene are MDHEN and SYDVKM. CDR3 sequence (DNA): TGTGCCAGCACCGAAACGGGGACAGGGTTAGGCGGCTACACCTTC. Its protein product is CASTETGTGLGGYTF.

The V and J genes are TRBV5-6 and TRBJ2-1, with D hard to call. Germline V lookup: CDR1 SGHDT, CDR2 YYEEEE. The V end lost 3 bases, the J end lost 6 bases, and 13 bases lay between the germline ends. The CDR3 length is 14 residues. This CDR3 reads CASSSGPGANEQFF. Written as DNA, the CDR3 is TGTGCCAGCAGCTCGGGCCCGGGCGCCAATGAGCAGTTCTTC.

The chain uses TRBV5-1 and TRBJ2-3; D possibly matches TRBD1 or TRBD2 (5 bases each). The CDR3 runs 14 residues. CDR1 and CDR2 (germline): SGHRS, YFSETQ. The V end was cut by 4 bases, the J end by 2 bases, with 11 bases between. CDR3 loop: CASSTGHHTDTQYF. The CDR3 DNA reads as TGCGCCAGCAGCACGGGGCACCACACAGATACGCAGTATTTT.

This sequence joins TRBV6-1 and TRBJ2-7, with unresolved D. Trimming stripped 3 bases from V and 4 bases from J, with 4 bases between. Per germline, CDR1 MNHNS and CDR2 SASEGT. This CDR3 is 11 amino acids long. CDR3 in DNA: TGTGCCAGCAGTGAGGGGTACGAGCAGTACTTC. Its translation is CASSEGYEQYF.

The chain links TRBV6-5 to TRBJ2-7; 8 bases fit TRBD1. Looked up from germline, CDR1 is MNHEY and CDR2 is SVGAGI. Unmatched junction bases numbered 7, after V lost 5 bases and J lost 4 bases. The CDR3 runs 14 residues. CDR3 loop: CASSRTGGGYEQYF. DNA for the CDR3: TGTGCCAGCAGTCGAACAGGGGGTGGGTACGAGCAGTACTTC.